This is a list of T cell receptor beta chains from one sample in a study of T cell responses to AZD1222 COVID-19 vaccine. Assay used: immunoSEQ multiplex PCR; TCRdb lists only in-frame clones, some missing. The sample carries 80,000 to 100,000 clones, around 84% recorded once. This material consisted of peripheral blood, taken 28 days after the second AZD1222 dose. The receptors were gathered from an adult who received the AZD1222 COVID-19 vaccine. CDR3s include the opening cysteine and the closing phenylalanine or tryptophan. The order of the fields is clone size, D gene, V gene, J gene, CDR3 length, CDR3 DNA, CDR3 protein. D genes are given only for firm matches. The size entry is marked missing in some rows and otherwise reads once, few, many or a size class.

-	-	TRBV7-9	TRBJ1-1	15	TGTGCCAGCAGCCCCTCTAGGGCGATGAACACTGAAGCTTTCTTT	CASSPSRAMNTEAFF
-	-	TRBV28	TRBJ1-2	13	TGTGCCAGCGAGGAGGGGTTTAACTATGGCTACACCTTC	CASEEGFNYGYTF
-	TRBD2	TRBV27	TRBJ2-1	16	TGTGCCAGCAGTCTGAGACTAGCGGGGGTAAGGAATGAGCAGTTCTTC	CASSLRLAGVRNEQFF
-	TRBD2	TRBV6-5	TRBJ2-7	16	TGTGCCAGCAGTTTCGGGACTAGCGGGGGACTGTACGAGCAGTACTTC	CASSFGTSGGLYEQYF
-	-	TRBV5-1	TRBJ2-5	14	TGCGCCAGCAGCACACCCGGGGCGCAAGAGACCCAGTACTTC	CASSTPGAQETQYF
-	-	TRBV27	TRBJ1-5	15	TGTGCCAGCAGTTTATCCCCACACCTCGGGCAGCCCCAGCATTTT	CASSLSPHLGQPQHF
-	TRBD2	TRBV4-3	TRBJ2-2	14	TGCGCCAGCAGGGGGCTAGCGGGACCCGGGGAGCTGTTTTTT	CASRGLAGPGELFF
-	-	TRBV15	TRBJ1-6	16	TGTGCCACCAGCAGAGACAGGAGCTCCTATAATTCACCCCTCCACTTT	CATSRDRSSYNSPLHF
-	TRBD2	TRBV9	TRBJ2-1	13	TGTGCCAGCAGCGGGGGGACTAGCGGTGAGCAGTTCTTC	CASSGGTSGEQFF
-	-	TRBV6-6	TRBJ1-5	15	TGTGCCATCAGGGAGGGGGGGCAGGGCAATCAGCCCCAGCATTTT	CAIREGGQGNQPQHF
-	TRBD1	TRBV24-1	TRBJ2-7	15	TGTGCCACCAGTGCCCCGGGACAGGGGACCTACGAGCAGTACTTC	CATSAPGQGTYEQYF
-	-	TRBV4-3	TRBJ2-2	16	TGCGCCAGCAGCCAAGATTTCACACTCCTATCCGGGGAGCTGTTTTTT	CASSQDFTLLSGELFF
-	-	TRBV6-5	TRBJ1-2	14	TGTGCCAGCAGGGCCGCCGGGGCAGGCCCCGGCTACACCTTC	CASRAAGAGPGYTF
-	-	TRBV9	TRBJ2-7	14	TGTGCCAGCAGCGTAGAAGGCGGATTCTACGAGCAGTACTTC	CASSVEGGFYEQYF
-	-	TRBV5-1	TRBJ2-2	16	TGCGCCAGCAGCTTTCGGTCCCAGGGGAACACCGGGGAGCTGTTTTTT	CASSFRSQGNTGELFF
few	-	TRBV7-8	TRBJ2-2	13	TGTGCCACTCAATCGGTGAACACCGGGGAGCTGTTTTTT	CATQSVNTGELFF
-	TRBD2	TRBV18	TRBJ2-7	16	TGTGCCAGCTCACCCGGGACTAGCGGGAGTTTAACCGAGCAGTACTTC	CASSPGTSGSLTEQYF
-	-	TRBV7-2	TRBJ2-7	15	TGTGCCAGCAGCTTAGGAGGGACGGCTTCCTACGAGCAGTACTTC	CASSLGGTASYEQYF
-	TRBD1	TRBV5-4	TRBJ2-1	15	TGTGCCAGCAGACTTACAGGGGGCTCCTACAATGAGCAGTTCTTC	CASRLTGGSYNEQFF
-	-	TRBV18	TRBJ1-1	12	TGTGCCAGCTCACCCCGAGAGGGGGAAGCTTTCTTT	CASSPREGEAFF
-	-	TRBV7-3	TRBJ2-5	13	TGTGCCAGCAGCCCATCGGGCGTCGAGACCCAGTACTTC	CASSPSGVETQYF
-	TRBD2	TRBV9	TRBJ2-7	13	TGTGCCAGCACGCCTAGCGGCACCTACGAGCAGTACTTC	CASTPSGTYEQYF
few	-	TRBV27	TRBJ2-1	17	TGTGCCAGCAGTTCGCTAACAGACATGAGCTCCTACAATGAGCAGTTCTTC	CASSSLTDMSSYNEQFF
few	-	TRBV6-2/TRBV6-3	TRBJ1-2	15	TGTGCCAGCAGTTCCGGGGCAGGAGGAGTCTATGGCTACACCTTC	CASSSGAGGVYGYTF
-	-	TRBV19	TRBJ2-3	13	TGTGCCAGTAGTTCGGACGCCGCAGATACGCAGTATTTT	CASSSDAADTQYF
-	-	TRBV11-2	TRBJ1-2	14	TGTGCCAGCAGCTTCTCGGATGCTTCTAGTGGCTACACCTTC	CASSFSDASSGYTF
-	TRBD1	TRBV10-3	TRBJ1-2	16	TGTGCCATCACCTCACGACAGGGGGTTCCCTACTATGGCTACACCTTC	CAITSRQGVPYYGYTF
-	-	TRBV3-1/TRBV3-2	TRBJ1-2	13	TGTGCCAGCACTCAACGGGACACCTATGGCTACACCTTC	CASTQRDTYGYTF
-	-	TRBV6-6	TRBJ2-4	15	TGTGCCAGCAGTTCTGCGGGTGTAGCCAAAAACATTCAGTACTTC	CASSSAGVAKNIQYF
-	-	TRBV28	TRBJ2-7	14	TGTGCCAGCAGTTTACAGCGGTCCTCCTACGAGCAGTACTTC	CASSLQRSSYEQYF
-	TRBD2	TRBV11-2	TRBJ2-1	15	TGTGCCAGCAGCTTCGGGCGGGGGGATAACAATGAGCAGTTCTTC	CASSFGRGDNNEQFF
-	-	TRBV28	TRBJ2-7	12	TGTGCCAGCAGTCGACACTCCTACGAGCAGTACTTC	CASSRHSYEQYF
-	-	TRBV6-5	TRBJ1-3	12	TGTGCCAGCAGTTTTAACAGGGATCCATTCTATTTT	CASSFNRDPFYF
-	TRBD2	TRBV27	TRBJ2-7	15	TGTGCCAGCAGTTCCCTAGCGGGGGGTCTTTACGAGCAGTACTTC	CASSSLAGGLYEQYF
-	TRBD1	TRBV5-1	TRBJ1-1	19	TGCGCCAGCAGCTTGGGGTTGGGGACAGGGGCCTTGATGAACACTGAAGCTTTCTTT	CASSLGLGTGALMNTEAFF
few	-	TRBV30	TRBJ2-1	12	TGTGCCTGGGGCCCGATTGACAATGAGCAGTTCTTC	CAWGPIDNEQFF
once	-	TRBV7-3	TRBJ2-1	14	TGTGCCAGCAGCCCACACACGACAGTCAATGAGCAGTTCTTC	CASSPHTTVNEQFF
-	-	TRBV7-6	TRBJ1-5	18	TGTGCCAGCAGCTTAGGAACAGTCCAGGGAGGCAGCAATCAGCCCCAGCATTTT	CASSLGTVQGGSNQPQHF
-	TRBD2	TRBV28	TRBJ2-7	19	TGTGCCAGCAGTTCATTTGGACTAGCGGGATTAAATAAATCCTACGAGCAGTACTTC	CASSSFGLAGLNKSYEQYF
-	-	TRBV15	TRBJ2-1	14	TGTGCCACCAGCAGAGATGACAGACACAATGAGCAGTTCTTC	CATSRDDRHNEQFF
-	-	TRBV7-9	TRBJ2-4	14	TGTGCCAGCAGCACAGGGGGGGCGGAAAACATTCAGTACTTC	CASSTGGAENIQYF
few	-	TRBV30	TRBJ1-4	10	TGTGCCTGGGGGTATGAAAAACTGTTTTTT	CAWGYEKLFF
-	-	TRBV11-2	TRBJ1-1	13	TGTGCCAGCAGCTGGGGGGGGCTGACTGAAGCTTTCTTT	CASSWGGLTEAFF
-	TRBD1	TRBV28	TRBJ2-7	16	TGTGCCAGCAGTCCCTGGGGCAGGACAGGATCCTACGAGCAGTACTTC	CASSPWGRTGSYEQYF
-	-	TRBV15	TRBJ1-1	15	TGTGCCACCAGCAGAGGAGAGAAAGTCTCGAGTGAAGCTTTCTTT	CATSRGEKVSSEAFF
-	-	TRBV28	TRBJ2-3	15	TGTGCCAGCATCCCCCCCGGGCGGTCCACAGATACGCAGTATTTT	CASIPPGRSTDTQYF
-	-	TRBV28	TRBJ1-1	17	TGTGCCAGCAGCCTTCCGCAGCCGGGACCGAAGAACACTGAAGCTTTCTTT	CASSLPQPGPKNTEAFF